This T cell receptor beta chain was captured in a study of blood T cell repertoires in COVID-19 (dated by TCRdb to the early 2020s). Study-wide context: Samples covering the acute and convalescent phases of COVID-19 were provided by collaborators in the United States, Italy and Spain. The material from the prospective study consisted of cDNA or gDNA derived from T cells, B-cell-depleted T cells, or PBMCs. Deeply sampled blood TCRbeta repertoires from subjects exposed to, actively infected with, or recovered from COVID-19 were included in the dataset. A freely available public database, intended as a resource for researchers studying the immune response to SARS-CoV-2, is where the repertoires were released. The samples were drawn from the first 160 participants of the ongoing ImmuneRACE study and from 1,254 subjects provided by 6 global collaborators. Sample metadata almost always included a de-identified subject ID, COVID-19 status, age in years and sex. Where available, HLA class I and class II types were taken from metadata supplied by the sample provider and were not determined by assay-based typing. Here is what the overall study found, with its caveats: The amount of clinical and demographic metadata varied by source and participant and was provided uncurated.

From the germline V gene, CDR1 is MNHEY and CDR2 is SVGAGI. Trimming takes 0 bases from V and 8 bases from J, and the germline ends sit 14 bases apart. The CDR3 goes from the cysteine to the phenylalanine over 16 residues. Here the CDR3 DNA is all that survives: 48 bases in frame from base 1. Notes on this clone: Its antigen remains unidentified. No clone much larger than this one lies a single base away; base qualities are absent.

The immunoSEQ Assay, a bias-controlled multiplex PCR, was used to amplify TCRbeta CDR3 regions from genomic DNA. Processing in the source paper ran as follows. Within the assay, amplification of reference gene primers was used to estimate how many nucleated cells each sample contained. To quantify the absolute abundance of each unique TCRbeta CDR3 rearrangement, sequence reads were collapsed and filtered. For each sample, productive Simpson clonality was calculated as the square root of Simpson's diversity index over productive rearrangements. The table was pulled from immuneACCESS by TCRdb, which kept in-frame rearrangements only. Such tables lose some clones; where checked, under half of the loss comes from unresolved V genes, and the rest has no known cause. The V and J calls and clone size are taken from that table; D and trimming were inferred from the DNA. The sample yields 200,000 to 250,000 clones; approximately 90% were counted once. The ten most abundant clones make up over 4% of the sample.

Participants in the prospective study were enrolled through a virtual design, were aged roughly 18 to 100 years, and lived in 24 United States geographic areas. In the prospective study, cohorts were assigned on the basis of participant-reported clinical history obtained from a screening survey and a study questionnaire. For ImmuneRACE Cohort 3, a participant was defined as recovered based on two consecutive negative NP/OP PCR tests, clearance by a healthcare professional, or resolution of symptoms. In the prospective study, mobile phlebotomists collected whole blood, serum and a nasopharyngeal or oropharyngeal swab from each participant. Prospective study participants could optionally give additional blood draws and questionnaires over an approximately 2-month period. Blood samples from the prospective study were shipped frozen or at room temperature prior to DNA extraction.

The sequence came from a woman aged 25-40 years who had recovered from COVID-19. Sequencing used PBMCs or T cells enriched from blood (not recorded which). The chain is encoded by TRBV6-5 joined to TRBJ1-6, with TRBD1 as a weak D call on 5 bases. The sequence in DNA is TGTGCCAGCAGTTACTCGGGACTGGGGCAGGATTCACCCCTCCACTTT. This encodes CASSYSGLGQDSPLHF.